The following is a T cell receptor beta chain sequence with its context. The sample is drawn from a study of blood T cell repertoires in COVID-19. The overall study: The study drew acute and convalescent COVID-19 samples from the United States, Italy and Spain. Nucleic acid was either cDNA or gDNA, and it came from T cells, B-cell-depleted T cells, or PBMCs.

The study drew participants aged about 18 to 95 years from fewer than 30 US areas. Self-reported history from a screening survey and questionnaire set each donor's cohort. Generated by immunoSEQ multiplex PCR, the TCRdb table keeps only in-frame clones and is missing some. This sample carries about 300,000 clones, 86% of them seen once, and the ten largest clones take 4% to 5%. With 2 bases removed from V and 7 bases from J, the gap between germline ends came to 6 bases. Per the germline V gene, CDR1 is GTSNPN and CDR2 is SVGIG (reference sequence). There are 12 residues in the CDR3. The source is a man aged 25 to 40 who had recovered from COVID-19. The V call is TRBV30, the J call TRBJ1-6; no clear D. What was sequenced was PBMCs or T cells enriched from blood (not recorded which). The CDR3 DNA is TGTGCCTGGAGTCCCGTGAATTCACCCCTCCACTTT. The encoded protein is CAWSPVNSPLHF.